This TCR beta chain was obtained from a study of cytomegalovirus exposure and HLA in healthy donors. Overall study: From HLA-typed donors, an early data release held about 85 million unique TCRs. Among the approximately 400 genotyped donors, approximately 81% were placed in the Caucasian-associated ancestry cluster. Broader study findings: Among TCR beta chains, those listed as cytomegalovirus-associated numbered about 160. A later analysis reportedly found that, within productive TCRs, an Asian-associated ancestry cluster had fewer N-insertions than the mean observed across the roughly 670 donors.

Primers included in the PCR were 60 Vbeta and 13 Jbeta primers. TCRdb keeps only in-frame clones here, not all; method: immunoSEQ multiplex PCR. This repertoire shows over 100,000 clones, 55% to 75% found once; its top ten account for 4.2%. A note on this clone: Its antigen is as yet unknown.

Germline CDR1 is PRHDT and CDR2 is FYEKMQ (reference sequence). This CDR3 comprises 16 residues. Trimming took 6 bases from V and 8 from J; bases not matched to a gene: 11. Input material: PBMCs. The chain couples TRBV13 to TRBJ2-1; 12 positions agree with TRBD2. The TCR originated in a man in his forties or fifties in good health and CMV-seropositive. In DNA, the CDR3 is TGTGCCAGCAGTCTCAAGACTAGCGGGAGAATCTATGAGCAGTTCTTC. Translating gives CASSLKTSGRIYEQFF.